The T cell receptor (beta chain) under discussion was sequenced for a study of T cells after yellow fever vaccination. The study's findings and limits: CD4 and CD8 compartments shared a small share of clonotypes, likely from convergent recombination.

Each CDR3 protein gets one entry after TCRdb re-called the 5' RACE reads with MiXCR. Of 300,000 to 350,000 distinct CDR3 sequences in the sample, roughly 4.3% are singletons; the top ten hold around 24%. Comments on this clonotype: Its specificity is not known.

The CDR3 consists of 15 residues. Germline assignment: CDR1 KGHSH and CDR2 LQKENI. V was pared by 6 bases and J by 8 bases, with 20 bases between. The sequence came from a man between 18 and 35 years old who received the YFV17D yellow fever vaccine. The rearrangement uses TRBV18 and TRBJ1-3; tentative D call: TRBD1 (6 bases). The specimen was PBMCs, collected 5 days after the yellow fever booster vaccination. CDR3 sequence: CASSTQGLLGDTIYF. The CDR3 nucleotides are TGTGCCAGCTCTACACAGGGCCTGCTGGGTGACACCATATATTTT.